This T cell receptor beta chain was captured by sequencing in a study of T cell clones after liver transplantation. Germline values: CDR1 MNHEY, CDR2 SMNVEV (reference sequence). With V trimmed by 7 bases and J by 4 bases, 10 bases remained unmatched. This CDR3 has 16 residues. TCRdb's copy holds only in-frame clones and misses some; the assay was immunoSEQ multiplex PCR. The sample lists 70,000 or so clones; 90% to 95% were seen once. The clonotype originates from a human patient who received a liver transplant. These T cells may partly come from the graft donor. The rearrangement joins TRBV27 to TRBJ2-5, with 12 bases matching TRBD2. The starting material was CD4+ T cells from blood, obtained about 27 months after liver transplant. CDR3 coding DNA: TGTGCCAGCATGCCTGCTAGCGGGAGGGCTACAGAGACCCAGTACTTC. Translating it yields CASMPASGRATETQYF.